This TCR beta chain was captured in a study of cytomegalovirus exposure and HLA in healthy donors. Use of 60 Vbeta and 13 Jbeta primers characterized the PCR. The assay was immunoSEQ multiplex PCR, and TCRdb's table has in-frame clones only and misses some. The sample lists about 130,000 clones; roughly 82% were seen once. Trimming left V 2 bases short and J 5 bases short, with 13 bases between. The length of the CDR3 is 15 residues. Germline CDR1 and CDR2: SGHAT and FQNNGV. In the case of this clone: Its antigen remains unidentified.

Overall study findings and caveats: V- and J-gene trimming in TCR beta was tied to a missense DCLRE1C variant by an analysis performed later. Researchers reported in a later analysis that common viral pathogens appeared linked to several top clusters.

This TCR derives from a man aged 25-45 years in good health and CMV-seronegative. V usage is TRBV11-2 and J usage is TRBJ2-1, with TRBD2 as a possible D gene (6 bases). Specimen: PBMCs. The DNA for the CDR3 is TGTGCCAGCAGCTTAATCCGGGACTCTCACAATGAGCAGTTCTTC. Amino acids: CASSLIRDSHNEQFF.